These 18 T cell receptor beta chains were all obtained from the same sample, sequenced in a study of blood T cell repertoires in COVID-19. Profiled with immunoSEQ multiplex PCR; TCRdb holds only in-frame clones, not every one. The sample lists 100,000 or so clones, about nine tenths occurring once. The sequencing input was peripheral blood. The receptor source for this set is a woman between 45 and 65 years old with COVID-19, enrolled during active disease.

The chain combines TRBV19 with TRBJ2-3, with 11 bases identical to TRBD2. CDR1 is LNHDA and CDR2 is SQIVND in the germline V gene (reference sequence). The V segment lost 3 bases and the J segment 4 bases; nucleotides outside the gene matches: 6. This CDR3 region has 16 residues. The CDR3 sequence is CASSIDSGGASDTQYF. The CDR3 DNA sequence: TGTGCCAGTAGTATTGATAGCGGGGGGGCCTCAGATACGCAGTATTTT.

The CDR3 nucleotides are TGTGCCAGCAGCTACGGACACGGAGAGACCCAGTACTTC. Translation gives CASSYGHGETQYF. This chain uses TRBV5-6 with TRBJ2-5; D is possibly TRBD1 (5 bases). V was pared by 3 bases and J by 4 bases, with 10 bases between. Germline-derived CDR1 and CDR2 are SGHDT and YYEEEE. The CDR3 has 13 amino acids.

The V call is TRBV7-3, the J call TRBJ2-3; 7 bases are a match to TRBD2. The V gene's germline CDR1 is SGHTA and CDR2 FQGTGA. After removal of 0 bases from V and 2 bases from J, the junction contained 8 bases not matched to a gene. The CDR3 has 17 residues. In DNA, the CDR3 is TGTGCCAGCAGCTTAACGTTCGCAGCGGGGACCACAGATACGCAGTATTTT. It encodes CASSLTFAAGTTDTQYF. Complete variable domain (other parts from reference TRBV7-3 and TRBJ2-3): GAGVSQTPSNKVTEKGKYVELRCDPISGHTALYWYRQSLGQGPEFLIYFQGTGAADDSGLPNDRFFAVRPEGSVSTLKIQRTERGDSAVYLCASSLTFAAGTTDTQYFGPGTRLTVL.

This clone was seen once. The chain uses TRBV2 and TRBJ2-5, with TRBD1 matching 12 bases. Per germline, CDR1 SNHLY and CDR2 FYNNEI. The CDR3 is made up of 16 amino acids. V was clipped by 5 bases and J by 5 bases; unmatched bases: 9. The CDR3, as DNA: TGTGCCAGCAGTCCCCTGGGACAGGGGGCGGGTGAGACCCAGTACTTC. Amino acid sequence: CASSPLGQGAGETQYF.

The genes are TRBV7-6 and TRBJ2-5; 9 bases agree with TRBD2. V was pared by 6 bases and J by 1 base, with 3 bases of the junction left unmatched. The length of the CDR3 is 14 residues. Germline lookup yields CDR1 SGHVS and CDR2 FNYEAQ. CDR3 DNA sequence: TGTGCCAGCAGTAGACTAGCGGTCCAAGAGACCCAGTACTTC. It is translated as CASSRLAVQETQYF.

A word on this clone: The limits of the CDR3 on the DNA are not certain, so only TCRdb's listed CDR3 is given. The rearrangement links TRBV6-2 or TRBV6-3 to TRBJ1-1; TRBD1, the table's D call, lacks a check against the DNA. Germline CDR1 and CDR2: MNHEY and SVGEGT. The CDR3 has 15 amino acids, counting both end residues. CDR3: CASSSSVTSGTEAFF.

In its sample, this clone was seen a few times. This sequence joins TRBV6-5 and TRBJ2-7; D is perhaps TRBD1 (6 bases). This CDR3 has 14 amino acids. Germline CDR1 reads MNHEY; CDR2 reads SVGAGI. V gave up 0 bases and J gave up 4 bases, with 10 bases separating them. CDR3 loop: CASSYSGQLYEQYF. As DNA, the CDR3 is TGTGCCAGCAGTTACTCTGGACAGTTATACGAGCAGTACTTC.

This sequence joins TRBV7-2 and TRBJ2-3; no clear D. Germline V gene lookup returns CDR1 SGHTA and CDR2 FQGNSA. The CDR3 consists of 14 residues. V lost 4 bases and J lost 0, with 8 bases in between. CDR3 loop: CASSSRVSTDTQYF. The CDR3 bases are TGTGCCAGCAGCTCACGGGTGAGCACAGATACGCAGTATTTT.

This clone was found many times. DNA for the CDR3: TGTGCCAGCAGCTTAAATTCTCCGGGGAACACCGGGGAGCTGTTTTTT. Amino acid sequence: CASSLNSPGNTGELFF. V usage is TRBV7-2 and J usage is TRBJ2-2; D gene uncertain. V lost 2 bases and J 1 base, leaving 11 bases between the germline ends. The CDR3 covers 16 residues. Germline V gives CDR1 SGHTA, CDR2 FQGNSA.

This sequence joins TRBV6-5 and TRBJ1-1, with a weak D call TRBD1 (6 bases). The V and J ends lost 2 bases and 5 bases respectively, with 12 bases between them. CDR3 length equals 14 residues. Germline CDR1 reads MNHEY; CDR2 reads SVGAGI. The CDR3 region is CASSYTGKETEAFF. CDR3 coding DNA: TGTGCCAGCAGTTACACAGGGAAGGAGACTGAAGCTTTCTTT.

CDR3 protein: CASSNRDSNTEAFF. CDR3 DNA: TGCGCCAGCAGCAACCGGGACAGCAACACTGAAGCTTTCTTT. The chain is built from TRBV5-1 and TRBJ1-1, with 7 nucleotides matching TRBD1. Germline CDR1 SGHRS, CDR2 YFSETQ. The CDR3 contains 14 residues. Trimming took 4 bases from V and 2 from J; bases not matched to a gene: 5.

This chain joins TRBV6-5 and TRBJ2-1; TRBD2 agrees at 7 bases. With V trimmed by 2 bases and J by 6 bases, 7 bases remained unmatched. CDR1 MNHEY and CDR2 SVGAGI come from the germline V gene. This CDR3 is 15 amino acids long. CDR3 protein: CASSYPRGGSNEQFF. The CDR3 DNA sequence: TGTGCCAGCAGTTACCCGAGGGGAGGGAGCAATGAGCAGTTCTTC.

V and J are TRBV19 and TRBJ2-5; 7 bases align to TRBD1. Trimming removed 6 bases from V and 5 bases from J; junction bases left unmatched: 6. This CDR3 is built from 13 residues. Germline CDR1 reads LNHDA; CDR2 reads SQIVND (reference sequence). CDR3 nucleotides: TGTGCCAGTAGCGCAGGGGGTAGGGAGACCCAGTACTTC. Translation gives CASSAGGRETQYF.

Concerning this clone: An end of the junction differs from the germline gene, which may be a read error. The chain recombines TRBV4-1 with TRBJ2-1, with 9 bases lining up with TRBD2. Germline values: CDR1 MGHRA, CDR2 YSYEKL. The CDR3 length is 14 residues. DNA of the CDR3: TGCGCCAGCAGCCAAGTTCCCGGGCGGGGGGGTCTACTCTTC. The encoded protein is CASSQVPGRGGLLF.

This chain joins TRBV12-3 or TRBV12-4 and TRBJ1-2; tentatively, D is TRBD1 (6 bases). The V end was cut by 4 bases, the J end by 2 bases, with 8 bases between. CDR3 length: 13 amino acids. The CDR3 DNA is TGTGCCAGCAGTTCCAGGGGCAACTATGGCTACACCTTC. Translating gives CASSSRGNYGYTF.

The chain has TRBV6-1 and TRBJ2-3; 9 bases map to TRBD2. This CDR3 comprises 16 residues. Germline V gene lookup returns CDR1 MNHNS and CDR2 SASEGT. The ends lost 3 bases at V and 4 bases at J; junction bases unmatched: 8. This CDR3 reads CASSDLGGGAADTQYF. As DNA, the CDR3 is TGTGCCAGCAGTGATTTGGGCGGGGGGGCCGCAGATACGCAGTATTTT.

This chain connects TRBV2 to TRBJ2-1; 8 bases match TRBD2. The J segment lost 4 bases and the V segment lost 8 bases, leaving 10 bases of the junction unmatched. Germline assignment: CDR1 SNHLY and CDR2 FYNNEI. CDR3 size: 15 residues. CDR3 coding DNA: TGTGCCAGCCTGGATGCGGGGGGTCGATACAATGAGCAGTTCTTC. Translation gives CASLDAGGRYNEQFF.

This clone was detected only once. The CDR3 protein is CASSLEGISNTGELFF. The DNA of the CDR3 is TGTGCCAGCAGCTTAGAGGGGATTTCGAACACCGGGGAGCTGTTTTTT. The chain uses TRBV7-6 and TRBJ2-2, with D tentatively TRBD1 (5 bases). The CDR3 covers 16 residues. Trimming took 1 base from V and 0 from J, leaving 9 bases between them. Germline V gene lookup returns CDR1 SGHVS and CDR2 FNYEAQ.